The clone carrying this T cell receptor beta chain came up once. Antigen specificity is unknown. This sample was taken from a study of cytomegalovirus exposure and HLA in healthy donors. General study results and limits: Roughly uniform sequencing depth across donors was assumed, possibly incorrectly.

With V trimmed by 0 bases and J by 1 base, 2 bases remained unmatched. The CDR3 has 15 residues. Germline-derived CDR1 and CDR2 are SGDLS and YYNGEE. PCR involved 60 Vbeta and 13 Jbeta primers. Only in-frame clones appear in the TCRdb table, and some are missing; sequencing was by immunoSEQ multiplex PCR. The profile shows some 110,000 clones, 55% to 75% of them singletons. Sequenced material: PBMCs. The TCR originated in a man aged 25 to 40 in good health and CMV-seropositive. The chain is built from TRBV9 and TRBJ1-1, with 8 bases matching TRBD1. The CDR3 here is CASSVDGTGNTEAFF. The CDR3 nucleotides read TGTGCCAGCAGCGTAGATGGGACAGGGAACACTGAAGCTTTCTTT. Complete variable domain (other parts from reference TRBV9 and TRBJ1-1): DSGVTQTPKHLITATGQRVTLRCSPRSGDLSVYWYQQSLDQGLQFLIQYYNGEERAKGNILERFSAQQFPDLHSELNLSSLELGDSALYFCASSVDGTGNTEAFFGQGTRLTVV.